A selection of T cell receptor beta chains follows, all from one sample in a study of shared clonotypes between healthy human individuals. TCRdb's copy holds only in-frame clones and misses some; the assay was immunoSEQ multiplex PCR. The sample has about 1.1 million clones, roughly 80% seen once. The source material was memory CD4+ T cells from PBMCs. The receptors originated from a man between 18 and 29 years old in good health. Some clones in this sample may be carry-over from other donors' samples. The CDR3 runs from the conserved cysteine through the conserved F or W.

V gene: TRBV2; J gene: TRBJ1-2; CDR3 length: 12; CDR3 protein: CASRDFVDACTF
V gene: TRBV5-6; J gene: TRBJ1-2; CDR3 length: 14; CDR3 protein: CASSFGQDNYGYTF
V gene: TRBV9; J gene: TRBJ2-1; CDR3 length: 12; CDR3 protein: CASSVSGNEQFF
V gene: TRBV5-1; J gene: TRBJ2-5; CDR3 length: 14; CDR3 protein: CASNSAGAQETQYF
V gene: TRBV2; J gene: TRBJ2-4; CDR3 length: 12; CDR3 protein: CASTPAGTLQYF
V gene: TRBV29-1; J gene: TRBJ1-1; CDR3 length: 10; CDR3 protein: CSAENTEAFF
V gene: TRBV14; J gene: TRBJ2-1; CDR3 length: 17; CDR3 protein: CASSPGLAGGRYNEQFF
V gene: TRBV11-3; J gene: TRBJ2-2; CDR3 length: 18; CDR3 protein: CASSLDWTSGSRERELFF
V gene: TRBV5-1; J gene: TRBJ1-1; CDR3 length: 13; CDR3 protein: CASSQGFTTEAFF
V gene: TRBV2; J gene: TRBJ2-5; CDR3 length: 12; CDR3 protein: CASKEGGETQYF
V gene: TRBV5-1; J gene: TRBJ2-7; CDR3 length: 15; CDR3 protein: CASSLGGGTPGEQYF
V gene: TRBV11-3; J gene: TRBJ2-2; CDR3 length: 12; CDR3 protein: CASSPRTGELFF
V gene: TRBV5-1; J gene: TRBJ2-3; CDR3 length: 16; CDR3 protein: CASSPGLAVSTDTQYF
V gene: TRBV7-2; J gene: TRBJ2-2; CDR3 length: 16; CDR3 protein: CASSPFGAANTGELFF
V gene: TRBV5-4; J gene: TRBJ2-1; CDR3 length: 16; CDR3 protein: CASSLAGGSLKHEQFF